These 28 T cell receptor beta chains were sequenced from one sample in a study of PD-1 blockade in classical Hodgkin lymphoma. The method was immunoSEQ multiplex PCR; TCRdb's version includes in-frame clones alone and lacks a portion of them. The table has around 92,000 clones, around 80% seen once. The time point: cycle 4 day 1 (C4D1), after 6 weeks of nivolumab. Following autologous stem cell transplantation, relapse occurred in every patient, and exposure to brentuximab vedotin varied. The sequencing used peripheral blood mononuclear cells (PBMCs), collected before the fourth cycle of nivolumab. These TCRs come from a human donor with classical Hodgkin lymphoma.

The V and J genes are TRBV15 and TRBJ1-4; 7 bases fit TRBD1. V lost 3 bases and J lost 4; bases outside the gene matches: 8. The CDR3 runs 16 residues. CDR1 and CDR2 from the germline V gene are LNHNV and YYDKDF (reference sequence). The CDR3 DNA reads TGTGCCACCAGCAGCGGGACAGCACTTAATAATGAAAAACTGTTTTTT. Its protein product is CATSSGTALNNEKLFF.

V is TRBV7-9 and J is TRBJ2-7; D is uncertain. This CDR3 is 12 amino acids long. Per the germline V gene, CDR1 is SEHNR and CDR2 is FQNEAQ (reference sequence). Between the trimmed V and J ends, which lost 1 base and 6 bases, there was a span of 7 bases. CDR3 in DNA: TGTGCCAGCAGCTTAGGGGCTGTCGAGCAGTACTTC. Amino acid sequence: CASSLGAVEQYF.

CDR3 residues: CASSIETSGTNEQFF. CDR3 bases: TGTGCCAGCAGCATTGAGACTAGCGGGACGAATGAGCAGTTCTTC. The chain combines TRBV2 with TRBJ2-1; 11 bases are shared with TRBD2. This CDR3 has 15 amino acids. J gave up 7 bases and V 6 bases, and 8 bases lay outside the gene matches. Per germline, CDR1 SNHLY and CDR2 FYNNEI.

This clone was seen only a few times. This chain joins TRBV10-3 and TRBJ1-5; no clear D. V lost 0 bases, J lost 3 bases, and 9 bases lay in between. The CDR3 contains 15 residues. Germline CDR1 reads ENHRY; CDR2 reads SYGVKD. The DNA for the CDR3 is TGTGCCATCAGTGAGTCTGGGCAGTACAATCAGCCCCAGCATTTT. Translated, it gives CAISESGQYNQPQHF.

V usage is TRBV5-1 and J usage is TRBJ2-5; tentative D call: TRBD1 (5 bases). This CDR3 is 13 amino acids long. Per germline, CDR1 SGHRS and CDR2 YFSETQ. Trimming took off 3 bases at V and 9 bases at J, with 15 bases between the two ends. As DNA, the CDR3 is TGCGCCAGCAGCTCCACGATCCAAGGGGCCCAGTACTTC. Translated: CASSSTIQGAQYF.

The CDR3 DNA is TGTGCCAGTAGTATAGTCTCAGGCGGCTACGAGCAGTACTTC. It yields the protein CASSIVSGGYEQYF. V gene TRBV19 combines with J gene TRBJ2-7; no clear D gene. Germline V gives CDR1 LNHDA, CDR2 SQIVND (reference sequence). V lost 1 base and J lost 3, with 10 bases in between. CDR3 length: 14 amino acids.

This chain joins TRBV5-1 and TRBJ2-2; 7 bases match TRBD2. Trimming cost V 0 bases and J 4 bases; bases outside gene matches: 12. Germline CDR1 is SGHRS and CDR2 is YFSETQ. The CDR3 totals 18 residues. The CDR3 reads CASSLEASGDPGTGELFF. CDR3 coding DNA: TGCGCCAGCAGCTTGGAGGCTAGCGGAGACCCGGGCACCGGGGAGCTGTTTTTT.

The table lists this clone with a few counts. V gene TRBV7-2 combines with J gene TRBJ1-4, with no clear D. The CDR3 contains 13 residues. The germline V gene encodes CDR1 SGHTA and CDR2 FQGNSA. V dropped 5 bases and J dropped 11 bases, with 15 bases sitting between them. The CDR3 is CASSLDGVGKLFF. The CDR3 nucleotides are TGTGCCAGCAGCCTAGATGGGGTAGGGAAACTGTTTTTT.

The CDR3 DNA sequence: TGCGCCAGCAGTGGCCGCGTCGGGCAGCCCCAGCATTTT. Translation gives CASSGRVGQPQHF. This chain joins TRBV10-1 and TRBJ1-5; D not certain. The V and J ends lost 4 bases and 7 bases respectively, with 11 bases between them. The CDR3 is 13 amino acids. Germline V lookup: CDR1 WNHNN, CDR2 SYGVQD (reference sequence).

The chain links TRBV5-1 to TRBJ2-7, with D unresolved. The CDR3 runs to 14 residues. Trimming shortened V by 4 bases and J by 3 bases, and 14 bases separated the two germline ends. Germline CDR1 and CDR2: SGHRS and YFSETQ. The CDR3 sequence is CASSPSWSNYEQYF. The CDR3 nucleotides are TGCGCCAGCAGCCCCTCGTGGTCAAACTACGAGCAGTACTTC.

This sequence joins TRBV5-4 and TRBJ2-7, with 11 bases fitting TRBD2. The junction had 5 bases not matched to a gene; V was cut back by 3 bases and J by 3 bases. Germline CDR1 reads SGHNT; CDR2 reads YYREEE (reference sequence). The CDR3 totals 15 residues. In DNA form, the CDR3 reads TGTGCCAGCAGCTCAACCGGGACTAGCGGCTACGAGCAGTACTTC. It specifies CASSSTGTSGYEQYF.

The chain couples TRBV19 to TRBJ1-1, with D perhaps matching TRBD1 (6 bases). The CDR3 has 14 residues. The ends were cut back, 6 bases at V and 4 bases at J, with 15 bases in the middle. Looked up from germline, CDR1 is LNHDA and CDR2 is SQIVND (reference sequence). The CDR3, as DNA: TGTGCCAGTAGCCTGACAGGAGGAATCACTGAAGCTTTCTTT. This translates into CASSLTGGITEAFF.

The chain is built from TRBV2 and TRBJ2-3; 13 nucleotides line up with TRBD2. With 6 bases clipped from V and 2 bases from J, the junction kept 8 bases outside the gene matches. Germline CDR1 and CDR2: SNHLY and FYNNEI. CDR3 length: 17 amino acids. The CDR3 region is CASSRLAGGSNTDTQYF. In DNA form, the CDR3 reads TGTGCCAGCAGCCGACTAGCGGGAGGATCAAACACAGATACGCAGTATTTT.

V usage is TRBV6-5 and J usage is TRBJ1-5; D is possibly TRBD1 (5 bases). V lost 4 bases to trimming and J lost 0 bases, with 10 bases between them. This CDR3 has 15 residues. The germline V gene has CDR1 MNHEY and CDR2 SVGAGI. In nucleotides, the CDR3 is TGTGCCAGCAGTTCGGGACGGGGTAGCAATCAGCCCCAGCATTTT. This gives the protein CASSSGRGSNQPQHF.

This clone was seen ten or more times. V gene TRBV5-6 combines with J gene TRBJ1-2; D uncertain. The CDR3 covers 12 residues. V was pared by 0 bases and J by 6 bases, with 6 bases between. Germline CDR1 reads SGHDT; CDR2 reads YYEEEE. The CDR3 loop is CASSLGPDGYTF. CDR3 in DNA: TGTGCCAGCAGCTTGGGTCCGGATGGCTACACCTTC.

This clone has only one observation. The chain links TRBV7-2 to TRBJ1-3; 9 bases are shared with TRBD1. Trimming cost V 5 bases and J 8 bases; bases outside gene matches: 10. The CDR3 loop spans 15 amino acids. Germline-derived CDR1 and CDR2 are SGHTA and FQGNSA. In DNA, the CDR3 is TGTGCCAGCAGCGAAGGGACAGGGTCCACATACACCATATATTTT. Translation gives CASSEGTGSTYTIYF.

This chain uses TRBV6-1 with TRBJ2-2, with TRBD1 matching 7 bases. The germline gives CDR1 MNHNS, CDR2 SASEGT. This CDR3 comprises 18 residues. The J segment lost 3 bases and the V segment lost 1 base, leaving 11 bases of the junction unmatched. The CDR3 reads CASSEGARGRRDTGELFF. The CDR3 DNA reads as TGTGCCAGCAGTGAAGGGGCTAGGGGGCGTCGGGACACCGGGGAGCTGTTTTTT.

This chain uses TRBV28 with TRBJ2-5; 7 bases align to TRBD1. CDR1 and CDR2 (germline): MDHEN, SYDVKM. This CDR3 contains 15 residues. With V trimmed by 5 bases and J by 2 bases, 8 bases remained unmatched. The CDR3 nucleotides are TGTGCCAGCAGTAATCCCGGGACAGCACAAGAGACCCAGTACTTC. Translated, it gives CASSNPGTAQETQYF.

This clone came up a few times. V is TRBV7-9 and J is TRBJ2-3; 14 bases agree with TRBD2. The CDR3 length is 16 residues. V lost 7 bases to trimming and J lost 3 bases; unmatched junction nucleotides: 6. Germline loops: CDR1 SEHNR, CDR2 FQNEAQ (reference sequence). The DNA of the CDR3 is TGTGCCAGCATAGGGACTAGCGGGAGAATGACAGATACGCAGTATTTT. It yields the protein CASIGTSGRMTDTQYF.

The rearrangement joins TRBV6-5 to TRBJ2-3, with D hard to call. The CDR3 has 11 residues. Trimming left V 4 bases short and J 10 bases short, with 9 bases between. The germline V gene has CDR1 MNHEY and CDR2 SVGAGI. CDR3 nucleotides: TGTGCCAGCAGTTCAGAGTTTGCGCAGTATTTT. Translated, it gives CASSSEFAQYF.

This clone was seen just once. The chain links TRBV10-3 to TRBJ2-5, with a tentative D call TRBD2 (6 bases). In germline, CDR1 is ENHRY, CDR2 SYGVKD. Trimming removed 6 bases from V and 4 bases from J, with 12 bases in between. The CDR3 is 13 residues long. CDR3 amino acids: CAIRGGPGETQYF. The CDR3 DNA sequence: TGTGCCATCAGGGGAGGTCCCGGAGAGACCCAGTACTTC.

The genes are TRBV5-4 and TRBJ2-5, with 10 bases lining up with TRBD2. CDR3 length: 16 amino acids. Germline lookup yields CDR1 SGHNT and CDR2 YYREEE (reference sequence). The junction had 7 bases not matched to a gene; V was cut back by 4 bases and J by 1 base. In DNA form, the CDR3 reads TGTGCCAGCAGCCCCGCCCGGACTAGCGGCCAAGAGACCCAGTACTTC. Its protein product is CASSPARTSGQETQYF.

The rearrangement joins TRBV27 to TRBJ1-2, with 8 bases matching TRBD1. The V segment lost 2 bases and the J segment 2 bases; nucleotides outside the gene matches: 1. Germline V CDR1 and CDR2: MNHEY, SMNVEV (reference sequence). The CDR3 length is 14 residues. CDR3 coding DNA: TGTGCCAGCAGTTTACAGGGGGCGAACTATGGCTACACCTTC. It codes for CASSLQGANYGYTF.

The J gene is TRBJ2-1, the V gene TRBV7-9; 11 nucleotides line up with TRBD2. CDR3 length: 15 residues. Germline CDR1 reads SEHNR; CDR2 reads FQNEAQ (reference sequence). Trimming took 4 bases from V and 4 from J; bases not matched to a gene: 3. The CDR3 DNA follows: TGTGCCAGCAGCTCCGGGACTAGCGGATACAATGAGCAGTTCTTC. This translates into CASSSGTSGYNEQFF.

The CDR3 here is CASSLAQGAYGNTIYF. CDR3 DNA sequence: TGTGCCAGCAGCTTAGCGCAGGGGGCTTACGGAAACACCATATATTTT. The gene calls are TRBV7-9 and TRBJ1-3; TRBD1 matches at 8 bases. The ends lost 0 bases at V and 4 bases at J; junction bases unmatched: 5. Germline lookup yields CDR1 SEHNR and CDR2 FQNEAQ (reference sequence). This CDR3 has 16 residues.

The chain is built from TRBV13 and TRBJ1-1, with D perhaps matching TRBD1 (6 bases). V was pared by 5 bases and J by 4 bases, with 29 bases between. The CDR3 totals 19 residues. The germline CDR1 and CDR2 sequences are PRHDT and FYEKMQ (reference sequence). The DNA for the CDR3 is TGTGCCAGCAGCCTTTATTTAATTGTTTTGACGGGGGCGCGCACTGAAGCTTTCTTT. Translating gives CASSLYLIVLTGARTEAFF.

The rearrangement uses TRBV9 and TRBJ2-2; D remains ambiguous. V was pared by 4 bases and J by 0 bases, with 13 bases between. CDR1 is SGDLS, CDR2 YYNGEE, per germline. The CDR3 length is 16 residues. In nucleotides, the CDR3 is TGTGCCAGCAGCCCCCGCCAGGTAACGAACACCGGGGAGCTGTTTTTT. This sequence encodes CASSPRQVTNTGELFF.

This chain joins TRBV6-1 and TRBJ2-2; D is unclear. This CDR3 region has 14 residues. Germline V gene data show CDR1 as MNHNS and CDR2 as SASEGT. Between the trimmed V and J ends, which lost 8 bases and 6 bases, there was a span of 16 bases. The CDR3 region has the DNA TGTGCCAGCGGTTTTGGTAGAGGTCCCGGGGAGCTGTTTTTT. Its translation: CASGFGRGPGELFF.